This passage covers 27 T cell receptor beta chains from one sample sequenced in a study of immune heterogeneity within non-small cell lung tumors. Template was bulk tumor genomic DNA, about 600 ng per sample. Far-apart biopsies, several per primary tumor, were taken during surgery. Enrolled patients presented with newly diagnosed, previously untreated non-small cell lung cancer and underwent curative surgery. TCR beta CDR3 regions came from multiplex PCR with 32 forward V and 13 reverse J primers. TCRdb used MiXCR to reprocess the multiplex PCR reads, holding one entry per CDR3 protein. The sample carries about 3,200 distinct CDR3 sequences, 20% to 25% recorded once. Sequencing was done on a sample of lung tumor tissue. Receptors were obtained from a man aged 55 to 69 with non-small cell lung cancer.

Relative to its sample, this clonotype is large (0.1 to 1%). The chain recombines TRBV19 with TRBJ1-2, with a possible D match to TRBD1 (5 bases). CDR3 length: 16 amino acids. V was trimmed by 7 bases and J by 4 bases, leaving 22 bases between them. Germline lookup yields CDR1 LNHDA and CDR2 SQIVND (reference sequence). In DNA form, the CDR3 reads TGTGCCAGTAAAACTGGAGGGGCAGGGATGAGCTATGGCTACACCTTC. Its protein product is CASKTGGAGMSYGYTF.

This clonotype ranks as medium-sized. This chain uses TRBV29-1 with TRBJ2-4; 9 bases line up with TRBD1. J lost 10 bases, V lost 4 bases, and 11 bases had no gene match. The CDR3 sequence is 14 residues long. The germline V gene has CDR1 SQVTM and CDR2 ANQGSEA. This CDR3 reads CSVGYGTGWMIQYF. CDR3 coding DNA: TGCAGCGTTGGCTACGGGACAGGGTGGATGATTCAGTACTTC.

By share of the sample, this clonotype is large. The chain has TRBV28 and TRBJ1-2; 9 bases fit TRBD1. The CDR3 loop spans 12 amino acids. The trim removed 6 bases at V and 6 bases at J, leaving 2 bases unmatched. Germline V gene data show CDR1 as MDHEN and CDR2 as SYDVKM. The CDR3 loop is CASSWDRDGYTF. DNA of the CDR3: TGTGCCAGCAGCTGGGACAGGGATGGCTACACCTTC.

The sample holds a few counts of this clonotype. This sequence may be a read error, since a much larger clone differs from it by one base. This chain connects TRBV30 to TRBJ2-6, with a tentative D call TRBD2 (5 bases). This CDR3 has 15 residues. In germline, CDR1 is GTSNPN, CDR2 SVGIG (reference sequence). This chain's CDR3 is CAWGVRGSGANVLTF. CDR3 DNA: TGTGCCTGGGGTGTACGCGGGTCTGGGGCCAACGTCCTGACTTTC.

By frequency in the sample, this clonotype is medium-sized. The chain uses TRBV19 and TRBJ2-3, with 10 bases fitting TRBD2. Germline CDR1 LNHDA, CDR2 SQIVND (reference sequence). With V trimmed by 9 bases and J by 2 bases, 26 bases remained unmatched. The CDR3 covers 21 residues. The CDR3 region has the DNA TGTGCCAGCGGCAGGGGGCGCGCACTAGCGGGACCGGGGGGAGACACAGATACGCAGTATTTT. Its translation is CASGRGRALAGPGGDTDTQYF.

This clonotype was recorded once. Given a much more abundant clone one base away, this may be a read error. The rearrangement joins TRBV9 to TRBJ2-2; perhaps TRBD2 as D (5 bases). This CDR3 spans 16 amino acids. CDR1 is SGDLS, CDR2 YYNGEE, per germline. The CDR3 nucleotides read TGTGCCAGAAGCGTAGGGCTAGCCGCGAACACCGGGGAGCTGTTTTTT. This translates into CARSVGLAANTGELFF.

As regards this clonotype: A much larger clone differs from this one at a single base, so this may be a read error. The chain uses TRBV6-1 and TRBJ1-1; D unresolved. The CDR3 runs 16 residues. Between the trimmed V and J ends, which lost 2 bases and 0 bases, there was a span of 13 bases. In germline, CDR1 is MNHNS, CDR2 SASEGT. The CDR3 sequence: CASSELLFNMNTEAFF. CDR3 DNA: TGTGCCAGCAGTGAATTACTTTTCAACATGAACACTGAAGCTTTCTTT.

This clonotype is medium-sized (0.01 to 0.1%). The genes are TRBV19 and TRBJ2-5, with 11 bases fitting TRBD1. V was pared by 3 bases and J by 6 bases, with 9 bases of the junction left unmatched. CDR1 is LNHDA and CDR2 is SQIVND in the germline V gene (reference sequence). This CDR3 is 16 amino acids long. This CDR3 is CASSIGQGARQKTQYF. In DNA form, the CDR3 reads TGTGCCAGTAGTATCGGACAGGGGGCGCGTCAAAAGACCCAGTACTTC.

About this clonotype: A much larger clone sits a single nucleotide away, making a read error possible. This chain joins TRBV7-6 and TRBJ2-3, with D possibly TRBD1 on 5 matching bases. CDR1 SGHVS and CDR2 FNYEAQ come from the germline V gene. The CDR3 runs 12 residues. CDR3 nucleotide sequence: TGTGCCAGCAGCCCAGGGTCAGATACGAAGTATTTT. It specifies CASSPGSDTKYF.

By its share, this clonotype is medium-sized. The V gene is TRBV7-3, the J gene TRBJ1-1; TRBD1 agrees at 9 bases. J gave up 6 bases and V 5 bases, and 4 bases lay outside the gene matches. The CDR3 totals 13 residues. Germline lookup yields CDR1 SGHTA and CDR2 FQGTGA. The CDR3 spells CASSRDRVSEAFF. The DNA of the CDR3 is TGTGCCAGCAGCAGGGACAGGGTTTCTGAAGCTTTCTTT.

This clonotype is termed medium-sized. This rearrangement joins TRBV4-1 to TRBJ1-6, with D perhaps TRBD1 (5 bases). This CDR3 region has 15 residues. V was clipped by 0 bases and J by 10 bases, with 13 bases between them. CDR1 MGHRA and CDR2 YSYEKL come from the germline V gene. CDR3 sequence (DNA): TGCGCCAGCAGCCAAGAAGAAGGGGCGGGATCACCCCTCCACTTT. This translates into CASSQEEGAGSPLHF.

By share of the sample, this clonotype is medium-sized. The chain has TRBV15 and TRBJ2-2, with 11 bases fitting TRBD2. Germline loops: CDR1 LNHNV, CDR2 YYDKDF (reference sequence). The V segment lost 6 bases and the J segment 4 bases; nucleotides outside the gene matches: 10. The CDR3 extends over 17 amino acids. The CDR3 loop reads CATRKTSGSLGTGELFF. CDR3 nucleotide sequence: TGTGCCACCAGGAAAACTAGCGGGAGTCTGGGCACCGGGGAGCTGTTTTTT. Full variable domain (missing parts from reference TRBV15 and TRBJ2-2): DAMVIQNPRYQVTQFGKPVTLSCSQTLNHNVMYWYQQKSSQAPKLLFHYYDKDFNNEADTPDNFQSRRPNTSFCFLDIRSPGLGDTAMYLCATRKTSGSLGTGELFFGEGSRLTVL.

In this sample, this clonotype is medium-sized. The J gene is TRBJ1-2, the V gene TRBV11-2; 11 positions match TRBD1. Germline V lookup: CDR1 SGHAT, CDR2 FQNNGV. The V gene end was trimmed by 6 bases and the J gene end by 5 bases; junction bases not matched to a gene: 5. CDR3 length equals 14 residues. The CDR3 region has the DNA TGTGCCAGCAGTAGGGACAGGGGGACGTATGGCTACACCTTC. It codes for CASSRDRGTYGYTF. Complete variable domain (other parts from reference TRBV11-2 and TRBJ1-2): EAGVAQSPRYKIIEKRQSVAFWCNPISGHATLYWYQQILGQGPKLLIQFQNNGVVDDSQLPKDRFSAERLKGVDSTLKIQPAKLEDSAVYLCASSRDRGTYGYTFGSGTRLTVV.

This clonotype is termed medium-sized. The genes are TRBV9 and TRBJ2-7, with TRBD2 matching over 9 bases. The CDR3 length is 16 residues. Germline values: CDR1 SGDLS, CDR2 YYNGEE. V lost 0 bases to trimming and J lost 6 bases; unmatched junction nucleotides: 10. Written as DNA, the CDR3 is TGTGCCAGCAGCGTAGGGGGAAGGGCGGGAGGGGGCGAGCAGTACTTC. Translated, it gives CASSVGGRAGGGEQYF.

This clonotype is medium-sized. The V and J genes are TRBV28 and TRBJ2-1, with D maybe TRBD2 (5 bases). V lost 6 bases and J 12 bases, leaving 12 bases between the germline ends. CDR3 length: 11 amino acids. CDR1 and CDR2 (germline): MDHEN, SYDVKM. The DNA of the CDR3 is TGTGCCAGCAGCTCGGCGGGTGTGCAGTTCTTC. It translates to CASSSAGVQFF.

This clonotype is deemed medium-sized. This chain uses TRBV27 with TRBJ2-6; D is uncertain. CDR1 MNHEY and CDR2 SMNVEV come from the germline V gene (reference sequence). Trimming took off 0 bases at V and 3 bases at J, with 15 bases between the two ends. The CDR3 contains 18 residues. The CDR3 loop is CASSLSSRTYLGANVLTF. DNA for the CDR3: TGTGCCAGCAGTTTATCGTCTAGGACCTACCTTGGGGCCAACGTCCTGACTTTC.

This clonotype appeared many times. J is TRBJ2-1 and V is TRBV20-1, with TRBD2 matching 8 bases. The trim removed 1 base at V and 6 bases at J, leaving 8 bases unmatched. Germline V gene lookup returns CDR1 DFQATT and CDR2 SNEGSKA (reference sequence). The CDR3 spans 15 residues. CDR3 protein: CSARVGSGSSNEQFF. Written as DNA, the CDR3 is TGCAGTGCTAGAGTAGGGAGCGGGAGCTCCAATGAGCAGTTCTTC.

This clonotype has more than one count but fewer than ten. The gene calls are TRBV4-1 and TRBJ2-7; D gene uncertain. CDR1 and CDR2 from the germline V gene are MGHRA and YSYEKL. The CDR3 has 12 residues. The V end was cut by 1 base, the J end by 5 bases, with 6 bases between. The CDR3 loop is CASSQVPHEQYF. The CDR3 nucleotides read TGCGCCAGCAGCCAAGTACCGCACGAGCAGTACTTC.

This clonotype is large. The CDR3 spells CAGMGQIPNEQFF. In nucleotides, the CDR3 is TGTGCCGGAATGGGCCAAATACCCAATGAGCAGTTCTTC. V gene TRBV6-1 combines with J gene TRBJ2-1; unclear D gene. Trimming removed 11 bases at V and 6 bases at J, with 17 bases between. Germline CDR1 MNHNS, CDR2 SASEGT. This CDR3 comprises 13 residues.

This clonotype is categorized as medium-sized. The J gene is TRBJ1-1, the V gene TRBV5-1; 9 nucleotides agree with TRBD1. The CDR3 sequence is 15 residues long. Germline V CDR1 and CDR2: SGHRS, YFSETQ. V trimming: 4 bases; J trimming: 3 bases; junction bases outside the gene matches: 7. The DNA of the CDR3 is TGCGCCAGCAGCCCGACAGGGGGGGGGTACACTGAAGCTTTCTTT. Translation gives CASSPTGGGYTEAFF.

In regard to this clonotype: A clone one base away is much larger, so this may be a read error. The chain uses TRBV4-1 and TRBJ2-1; 9 bases align to TRBD1. This CDR3 has 18 residues. Germline V lookup: CDR1 MGHRA, CDR2 YSYEKL. This CDR3 reads CASSQILGTGSSYNEQSF. CDR3 coding DNA: TGCGCCAGCAGCCAAATACTCGGGACAGGGAGCTCCTACAATGAGCAGTCCTTC.

This clonotype is medium-sized. The chain joins TRBV5-4 to TRBJ2-1, with 9 bases aligning to TRBD2. V shed 0 bases and J 7 bases; nucleotides not matched to a gene: 5. This CDR3 contains 15 residues. CDR1 and CDR2 (germline): SGHNT, YYREEE (reference sequence). CDR3 sequence (DNA): TGTGCCAGCAGCTTGGTGGCGGGAGGGGGGAATGAGCAGTTCTTC. Protein product: CASSLVAGGGNEQFF.

Comments on this clonotype: One base away lies a much larger clone, so this may be a sequencing read error. The rearrangement uses TRBV2 and TRBJ1-1, with D maybe TRBD1 (6 bases). The CDR3 runs to 12 residues. CDR1 SNHLY and CDR2 FYNNEI come from the germline V gene. CDR3 sequence: CVSSSLGTEAFF. The CDR3 DNA is TGTGTCAGCAGTTCCTTAGGGACAGAAGCTTTCTTT.

By share of the sample, this clonotype is medium-sized. The chain has TRBV6-1 and TRBJ1-3; 10 nucleotides align to TRBD1. Germline-derived CDR1 and CDR2 are MNHNS and SASEGT. Trimming cost V 6 bases and J 1 base; bases outside gene matches: 6. This CDR3 is built from 16 residues. The CDR3 region has the DNA TGTGCCAGCAGCCCAGGGGACAGGGGATCTGGAAACACCATATATTTT. Amino acid sequence: CASSPGDRGSGNTIYF.

This clonotype is medium-sized (0.01 to 0.1%) by share. The chain combines TRBV6-5 with TRBJ2-7; the D gene is possibly TRBD2 (5 bases). V was shortened by 0 bases and J by 3 bases, with 12 bases between the two germline ends. The CDR3 is 15 amino acids. The germline V gene encodes CDR1 MNHEY and CDR2 SVGAGI. CDR3 coding DNA: TGTGCCAGCAGTTACTCACGACTGGGAGACTACGAGCAGTACTTC. It specifies CASSYSRLGDYEQYF.

With respect to this clonotype: Given a much more abundant clone one base away, this may be a read error. The rearrangement links TRBV11-3 to TRBJ1-1; D is unclear. The CDR3 covers 15 residues. CDR1 SGHNT and CDR2 YENEEA come from the germline V gene. The CDR3 coding sequence is TGTGCCAGCAGCCTCTACTTACACATGAACAATGAAGCTTTCTTT. Protein sequence: CASSLYLHMNNEAFF.

This clonotype was observed once. A much more abundant neighbour one base away suggests this may be a read error. The V call is TRBV30, the J call TRBJ2-5; D may correspond to TRBD1 or TRBD2 (6 bases each). From germline, CDR1 is GTSNPN and CDR2 SVGIG (reference sequence). CDR3 length: 13 amino acids. The CDR3 sequence is CDWSRGLQETQYF. CDR3 DNA sequence: TGTGACTGGAGTCGGGGGCTCCAAGAGACCCAGTACTTC. The full variable domain, rest sourced from reference TRBV30 and TRBJ2-5, is SQTIHQWPATLVQPVGSPLSLECTVEGTSNPNLYWYRQAAGRGLQLLFYSVGIGQISSEVPQNLSASRPQDRQFILSSKKLLLSDSGFYLCDWSRGLQETQYFGPGTRLLVL.